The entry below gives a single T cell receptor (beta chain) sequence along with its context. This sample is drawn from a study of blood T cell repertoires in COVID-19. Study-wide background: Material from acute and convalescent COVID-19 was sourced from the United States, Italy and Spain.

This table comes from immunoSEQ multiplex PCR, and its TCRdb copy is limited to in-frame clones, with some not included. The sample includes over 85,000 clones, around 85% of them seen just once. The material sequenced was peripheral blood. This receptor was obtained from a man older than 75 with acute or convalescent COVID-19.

CDR3 coding DNA: TGTGCCAGCAGTCAGGGACGGGGGGGTTTTACTGAAGCTTTCTTT. This codes for CASSQGRGGFTEAFF. V gene TRBV27 combines with J gene TRBJ1-1; D perhaps matches TRBD1 (5 bases). The CDR3 has 15 residues. Germline V lookup: CDR1 MNHEY, CDR2 SMNVEV (reference sequence). V lost 5 bases and J lost 5, with 18 bases in between.